Given below is one TCR beta chain in context. A far larger clone is a single base away, which makes a read error likely. A draw of 4.5 to 7.5 milliliters of peripheral blood took place at each of two time points. The data originate from a study of prognosis after radiotherapy for stage I lung cancer. In the study overall: Stage I non-small cell lung cancer patients were enrolled between April 2018 and 2019. The roughly 14 male and roughly 6 female patients were aged roughly 53 to 95, median approximately 73 years.

From genomic DNA, two-round multiplex PCR was used to amplify TCR beta CDR3. Primers specific to each TRBV and TRBJ gene drove first-round PCR. Primers of the universal type were employed in the second round of PCR. MiXCR, applied by TCRdb to the multiplex PCR reads, yields one record per CDR3 protein. The sample includes 15,000 to 20,000 distinct CDR3 sequences, about 26% of them seen just once. J was trimmed by 3 bases and V by 10 bases; bases with no gene match: 5. The CDR3 runs 13 residues. In germline, CDR1 is MRHNA, CDR2 SNTAGT. The sample here was PBMCs, taken before or after stereotactic body radiation therapy (not recorded which). The rearrangement joins TRBV6-4 to TRBJ2-3; 9 nucleotides match TRBD1. This sequence was found in a donor aged 50 or older with non-small cell lung cancer. The CDR3 DNA reads TGTGCCATCGGGACAGGGAATACAGATACGCAGTATTTT. Its protein product is CAIGTGNTDTQYF.